The 29 T cell receptor beta chains below come from one sample, sequenced in a study of identical twins. TCRdb reprocessed the 5' RACE reads with MiXCR, giving one entry per CDR3 protein. Of about 460,000 distinct CDR3 sequences in the sample, approximately 15% were seen once. The data also belong to a second study, concerning yellow fever vaccine responses in identical twins.

Sequenced material: CD4+ T cells sorted from blood. Source of these receptors: a woman aged 18-29 years in good health.

This chain joins TRBV29-1 and TRBJ2-1, with TRBD2 matching over 8 bases. The CDR3 spans 14 residues. Germline values: CDR1 SQVTM, CDR2 ANQGSEA. The V gene end was trimmed by 5 bases and the J gene end by 3 bases; junction bases not matched to a gene: 6. This CDR3 reads CSVTSGRNYNEQFF. DNA for the CDR3: TGCAGCGTTACCAGCGGGAGAAACTACAATGAGCAGTTCTTC.

This clonotype was seen at least ten times. CDR3 loop: CASSETPTGYTF. CDR3 DNA: TGTGCCAGCAGTGAAACCCCTACGGGCTACACCTTC. The rearrangement uses TRBV6-1 and TRBJ1-2; the D is unclear. The germline gives CDR1 MNHNS, CDR2 SASEGT. The V end lost 2 bases, the J end lost 8 bases, and 9 bases lay between the germline ends. The CDR3 is 12 amino acids.

There are a few counts of this clonotype. The gene calls are TRBV20-1 and TRBJ2-2; D perhaps matches TRBD2 (5 bases). V lost 0 bases, J lost 2 bases, and 10 bases lay in between. CDR3 size: 15 residues. The V gene's germline CDR1 is DFQATT and CDR2 SNEGSKA (reference sequence). The DNA of the CDR3 is TGCAGTGCTAGAGAACTAGTACGTAACACCGGGGAGCTGTTTTTT. Translating gives CSARELVRNTGELFF.

CDR3 nucleotides: TGTGCCAGCAGCTTAATTAGGGCTAGCGGGCTATACAATGAGCAGTTCTTC. The encoded protein is CASSLIRASGLYNEQFF. The chain employs TRBV11-2 and TRBJ2-1; 8 nucleotides align to TRBD2. Germline loops: CDR1 SGHAT, CDR2 FQNNGV. This CDR3 region has 17 residues. The J segment lost 4 bases and the V segment lost 2 bases, leaving 10 bases of the junction unmatched.

This clonotype was observed at least ten times. The chain combines TRBV4-3 with TRBJ2-1, with TRBD2 identical over 9 bases. Trimming at V came to 5 bases and at J to 3 bases, leaving 5 bases not matched to a gene. The CDR3 consists of 15 residues. Looked up from germline, CDR1 is LGHNA and CDR2 is YSLEER. The CDR3 loop is CASSASGTGYNEQFF. The CDR3 DNA reads as TGCGCCAGCAGCGCTAGCGGGACCGGCTACAATGAGCAGTTCTTC.

This rearrangement joins TRBV20-1 to TRBJ2-3; TRBD2 matches 10 bases. Trimming removed 6 bases from V and 11 bases from J; junction bases left unmatched: 2. CDR1 and CDR2 from the germline V gene are DFQATT and SNEGSKA (reference sequence). The CDR3 spans 10 residues. CDR3 region: CSAERGGQYF. The CDR3 region has the DNA TGCAGTGCCGAGCGGGGGGGGCAGTATTTT.

The V and J genes are TRBV29-1 and TRBJ2-3, with D unclear. The V gene's germline CDR1 is SQVTM and CDR2 ANQGSEA. The V end lost 0 bases, the J end lost 0 bases, and 7 bases lay between the germline ends. This CDR3 contains 14 residues. This CDR3 is CSVEDRRSTDTQYF. DNA of the CDR3: TGCAGCGTTGAAGATCGGAGAAGCACAGATACGCAGTATTTT.

This clonotype was observed a few times. This sequence joins TRBV2 and TRBJ2-3; possibly TRBD2 for D (5 bases). V shed 7 bases and J shed 7 bases, with 15 bases lying between them. The CDR3 runs to 13 residues. Germline CDR1 is SNHLY and CDR2 is FYNNEI. CDR3 region: CASTQSPGNTQYF. CDR3 DNA: TGTGCCAGCACCCAGAGCCCCGGGAATACGCAGTATTTT.

The CDR3 nucleotides are TGTGCCAGCAGCTTGGAACCCGGGACTAGCGGGACCCAGTACTTC. Translating gives CASSLEPGTSGTQYF. This sequence joins TRBV7-9 and TRBJ2-5; TRBD2 agrees at 11 bases. The CDR3 runs to 15 residues. Germline CDR1 is SEHNR and CDR2 is FQNEAQ (reference sequence). The ends lost 3 bases at V and 7 bases at J; junction bases unmatched: 7.

This clonotype showed up many times. The V gene is TRBV7-2, the J gene TRBJ2-7; a possible D gene is TRBD2 (6 bases). The germline gives CDR1 SGHTA, CDR2 FQGNSA. The CDR3 runs to 13 residues. V was trimmed by 3 bases and J by 2 bases, leaving 8 bases between them. For the CDR3, the DNA is TGTGCCAGCAGCTTGGGGAGGCCCTACGAGCAGTACTTC. Its translation is CASSLGRPYEQYF.

The chain has TRBV20-1 and TRBJ2-5, with TRBD2 matching 9 bases. V trimming: 4 bases; J trimming: 4 bases; junction bases outside the gene matches: 10. Germline CDR1 and CDR2: DFQATT and SNEGSKA (reference sequence). The CDR3 loop spans 15 amino acids. This CDR3 reads CSATKVLAGRETQYF. CDR3 in DNA: TGCAGTGCTACTAAGGTGCTAGCGGGGCGAGAGACCCAGTACTTC.

V usage is TRBV28 and J usage is TRBJ2-1; 10 bases align to TRBD2. The trim removed 3 bases at V and 0 bases at J, leaving 8 bases unmatched. Germline V gene data show CDR1 as MDHEN and CDR2 as SYDVKM. The CDR3 sequence is 18 residues long. This CDR3 reads CASSFSGGPMPSYNEQFF. The CDR3, as DNA: TGTGCCAGCAGTTTTAGCGGGGGGCCAATGCCCTCCTACAATGAGCAGTTCTTC.

This clonotype was observed at least ten times. The chain joins TRBV27 to TRBJ1-3; a possible D gene is TRBD1 (5 bases). The germline gives CDR1 MNHEY, CDR2 SMNVEV (reference sequence). V shed 6 bases and J shed 0 bases, with 15 bases lying between them. The CDR3 sequence is 16 residues long. The CDR3 region is CASRPKGQSSGNTIYF. DNA for the CDR3: TGTGCCAGCAGGCCAAAGGGGCAGAGCTCTGGAAACACCATATATTTT.

This clonotype was counted between two and nine times. V is TRBV7-2 and J is TRBJ2-5; D gene unclear. The V end was cut by 3 bases, the J end by 5 bases, with 13 bases between. The CDR3 loop spans 14 amino acids. Germline values: CDR1 SGHTA, CDR2 FQGNSA. The CDR3 loop reads CASSFLSSSETQYF. The CDR3 DNA reads TGTGCCAGCAGCTTCCTTAGTTCGAGTGAGACCCAGTACTTC.

This clonotype was picked up a small number of times. This chain uses TRBV28 with TRBJ2-7; possibly TRBD1 for D (6 bases). CDR1 and CDR2 (germline): MDHEN, SYDVKM. V was clipped by 1 base and J by 0 bases, with 10 bases between them. The CDR3 totals 15 residues. This chain's CDR3 is CASSLSGALSYEQYF. Written as DNA, the CDR3 is TGTGCCAGCAGTTTATCAGGGGCCCTCTCCTACGAGCAGTACTTC. The full variable domain, in which reference TRBV28 and TRBJ2-7 provide the parts outside the CDR3, is DVKVTQSSRYLVKRTGEKVFLECVQDMDHENMFWYRQDPGLGLRLIYFSYDVKMKEKGDIPEGYSVSREKKERFSLILESASTNQTSMYLCASSLSGALSYEQYFGPGTRLTVT.

A few counts support this clonotype. V gene TRBV14 combines with J gene TRBJ2-1, with 16 bases fitting TRBD2. CDR1 is SGHDN and CDR2 is FVKESK in the germline V gene. CDR3 length equals 19 residues. The trim removed 3 bases at V and 3 bases at J, leaving 8 bases unmatched. CDR3 in DNA: TGTGCCAGCAGCCACCCCGGGACTAGCGGGAGGGGCTTCTACAATGAGCAGTTCTTC. Translation gives CASSHPGTSGRGFYNEQFF.

The V call is TRBV6-1, the J call TRBJ1-4; unclear D gene. This CDR3 is 14 amino acids long. Germline V lookup: CDR1 MNHNS, CDR2 SASEGT. V dropped 11 bases and J dropped 4 bases, with 17 bases sitting between them. The CDR3 sequence: CAACTGSGNEKLFF. CDR3 nucleotides: TGTGCCGCCTGCACGGGGTCTGGTAATGAAAAACTGTTTTTT.

This clonotype was seen only a few times. V and J are TRBV6-2 or TRBV6-3 and TRBJ2-7; 10 positions match TRBD2. V trimming: 5 bases; J trimming: 4 bases; junction bases outside the gene matches: 14. Germline V gives CDR1 MNHEY, CDR2 SVGEGT. The CDR3 length is 17 residues. This CDR3 is CASSHGTSVKTDYEQYF. For the CDR3, the DNA is TGTGCCAGCAGTCACGGGACTAGCGTGAAAACGGATTACGAGCAGTACTTC.

This clonotype appeared a few times. This chain uses TRBV7-2 with TRBJ2-7; D is undetermined. The CDR3 contains 14 residues. CDR1 and CDR2 (germline): SGHTA, FQGNSA. V was cut by 1 base and J by 3 bases, with 10 bases left in between. The CDR3 DNA is TGTGCCAGCAGCTTAGTACTGGGAAACTACGAGCAGTACTTC. It codes for CASSLVLGNYEQYF.

The rearrangement joins TRBV4-1 to TRBJ2-7; TRBD1 might be the D (6 bases). CDR1 and CDR2 (germline): MGHRA, YSYEKL. There are 13 residues in the CDR3. The V end was cut by 2 bases, the J end by 7 bases, with 12 bases between. The CDR3 DNA sequence: TGCGCCAGCAGCCAAAAAAGGACAGAAGAGCAGTACTTC. Protein sequence: CASSQKRTEEQYF.

The chain carries TRBV19 and TRBJ2-7; 11 nucleotides line up with TRBD1. This CDR3 region has 17 residues. Per germline, CDR1 LNHDA and CDR2 SQIVND (reference sequence). V shed 1 base, J shed 3 bases, and the junction held 8 bases outside the gene matches. DNA of the CDR3: TGTGCCAGTAGTATAGGGAGGACAGGGGGCAGAGACTACGAGCAGTACTTC. Translating it yields CASSIGRTGGRDYEQYF.

The genes are TRBV3-1 and TRBJ2-6; TRBD1 matches 9 bases. Germline lookup yields CDR1 LGHDT and CDR2 YNNKEL (reference sequence). V was pared by 3 bases and J by 1 base, with 7 bases of the junction left unmatched. The CDR3 covers 18 residues. The CDR3 nucleotides are TGTGCCAGCAGCCAGGGGACAGGGAGATTATCTGGGGCCAACGTCCTGACTTTC. Encoded protein: CASSQGTGRLSGANVLTF.

This clonotype came up a few times. The chain recombines TRBV20-1 with TRBJ2-3, with 10 bases fitting TRBD2. V gave up 0 bases and J gave up 2 bases; unmatched junction bases: 2. Germline V gene data show CDR1 as DFQATT and CDR2 as SNEGSKA (reference sequence). This CDR3 contains 15 residues. The CDR3 DNA follows: TGCAGTGCTAGAGATAGCGGGGGGACCACAGATACGCAGTATTTT. Translated: CSARDSGGTTDTQYF.

This clonotype was observed at least ten times. The chain couples TRBV29-1 to TRBJ2-5; unclear D gene. CDR1 and CDR2 (germline): SQVTM, ANQGSEA. The CDR3 is 12 amino acids. The V end was cut by 4 bases, the J end by 4 bases, with 10 bases between. This chain's CDR3 is CSVARPGETQYF. The CDR3 DNA reads as TGCAGCGTTGCCAGGCCTGGAGAGACCCAGTACTTC.

There are a few counts of this clonotype. This chain links TRBV5-1 with TRBJ1-5, with D tentatively TRBD1 (5 bases). The CDR3 length is 14 residues. Trimming removed 0 bases from V and 5 bases from J, with 9 bases in between. CDR1 SGHRS and CDR2 YFSETQ come from the germline V gene. This CDR3 is CASSLAGPDQPQHF. The DNA of the CDR3 is TGCGCCAGCAGCTTGGCAGGGCCCGATCAGCCCCAGCATTTT.

This clonotype was detected a few times. The CDR3, as DNA: TGTGCCAGCAGCTTAAAGGTCGCCGGGTTCTACAATGAGCAGTTCTTC. It is translated as CASSLKVAGFYNEQFF. The rearrangement links TRBV7-2 to TRBJ2-1, with D hard to call. Trimming removed 2 bases from V and 3 bases from J, with 14 bases in between. The CDR3 is 16 amino acids. The germline gives CDR1 SGHTA, CDR2 FQGNSA.

The chain combines TRBV20-1 with TRBJ1-1; 7 positions agree with TRBD1. Trimming removed 1 base from V and 1 base from J; junction bases left unmatched: 6. The germline V gene has CDR1 DFQATT and CDR2 SNEGSKA (reference sequence). This CDR3 is built from 15 residues. The CDR3 reads CSARARAGGNTEAFF. As DNA, the CDR3 is TGCAGTGCTAGAGCTCGGGCAGGGGGGAACACTGAAGCTTTCTTT.

There are many counts of this clonotype. The chain joins TRBV10-3 to TRBJ2-3, with 9 bases lining up with TRBD1. Germline V gene lookup returns CDR1 ENHRY and CDR2 SYGVKD. The CDR3 has 12 residues. Trimming removed 10 bases from V and 6 bases from J; junction bases left unmatched: 5. Written as DNA, the CDR3 is TGTGCCACCCGGGACAGGGAGGATACGCAGTATTTT. Residues: CATRDREDTQYF.

This clonotype was recorded many times. This chain joins TRBV5-1 and TRBJ2-2; TRBD2 matches at 11 bases. Germline trimming cut 6 bases from V and 4 bases from J; bases unmatched to any gene: 8. Germline V CDR1 and CDR2: SGHRS, YFSETQ. CDR3 size: 16 residues. In DNA form, the CDR3 reads TGCGCCAGCAATCTCAGACTAGCGGGAATCACCGGGGAGCTGTTTTTT. Translated, it gives CASNLRLAGITGELFF.